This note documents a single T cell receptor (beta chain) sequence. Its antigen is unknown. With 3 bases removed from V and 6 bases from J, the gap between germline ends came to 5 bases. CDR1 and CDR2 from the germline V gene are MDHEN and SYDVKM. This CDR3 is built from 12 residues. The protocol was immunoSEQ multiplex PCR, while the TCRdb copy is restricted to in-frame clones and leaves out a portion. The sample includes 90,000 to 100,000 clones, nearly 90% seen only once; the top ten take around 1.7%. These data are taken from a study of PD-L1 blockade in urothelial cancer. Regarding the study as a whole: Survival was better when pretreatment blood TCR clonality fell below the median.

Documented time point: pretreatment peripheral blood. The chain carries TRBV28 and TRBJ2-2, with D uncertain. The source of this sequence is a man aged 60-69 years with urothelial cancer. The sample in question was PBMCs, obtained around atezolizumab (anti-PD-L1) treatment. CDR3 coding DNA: TGTGCCAGCAGTTTGCGTTCCGGGGAGCTGTTTTTT. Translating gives CASSLRSGELFF.